This T cell receptor (beta chain) was obtained from a study of blood T cell repertoires in COVID-19. Study summary: Samples taken during acute and convalescent COVID-19 were collected in the United States, Italy and Spain. PBMCs, B-cell-depleted T cells, or T cells provided the cDNA or gDNA that made up the material.

With 0 bases removed from V and 7 bases from J, the gap between germline ends came to 6 bases. The CDR3 is 11 residues long. Germline V CDR1 and CDR2: GTSNPN, SVGIG (reference sequence). Original analysis: It was from reference gene primer amplification that nucleated cell counts were estimated. Repertoires were generated with immunoSEQ multiplex PCR, while TCRdb's copy carries only in-frame clones and drops some. The V and J calls and clone size come from that table; D and trimming were worked out from the DNA. The sample lists 59,000 or so clones; 70% to 75% were seen once. The sequence was collected from a woman aged 50 to 60 with active or convalescent COVID-19. The rearrangement uses TRBV30 and TRBJ1-2; no reliable D call. Sequencing was performed on peripheral blood. CDR3 protein: CAWSVLTGYTF. The DNA of the CDR3 is TGTGCCTGGAGTGTACTCACTGGCTACACCTTC.